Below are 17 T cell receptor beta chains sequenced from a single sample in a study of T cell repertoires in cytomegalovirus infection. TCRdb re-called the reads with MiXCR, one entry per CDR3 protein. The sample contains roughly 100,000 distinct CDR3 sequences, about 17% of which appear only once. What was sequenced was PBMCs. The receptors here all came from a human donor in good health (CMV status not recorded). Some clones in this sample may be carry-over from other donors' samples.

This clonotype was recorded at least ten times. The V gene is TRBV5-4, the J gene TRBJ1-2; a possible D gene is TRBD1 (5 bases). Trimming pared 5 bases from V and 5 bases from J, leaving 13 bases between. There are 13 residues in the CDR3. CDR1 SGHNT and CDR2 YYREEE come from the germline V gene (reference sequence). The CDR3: CASSSGTAYGYTF. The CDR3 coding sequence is TGTGCCAGCAGTTCCGGGACCGCGTATGGCTACACCTTC.

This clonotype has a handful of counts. CDR3 residues: CASSPGTGLKETQYF. In nucleotides, the CDR3 is TGTGCCAGCAGCCCTGGGACAGGGCTTAAAGAGACCCAGTACTTC. The chain joins TRBV7-8 to TRBJ2-5; 9 bases fit TRBD1. Looked up from germline, CDR1 is SGHVS and CDR2 is FQNEAQ. The ends lost 5 bases at V and 3 bases at J; junction bases unmatched: 7. CDR3 size: 15 residues.

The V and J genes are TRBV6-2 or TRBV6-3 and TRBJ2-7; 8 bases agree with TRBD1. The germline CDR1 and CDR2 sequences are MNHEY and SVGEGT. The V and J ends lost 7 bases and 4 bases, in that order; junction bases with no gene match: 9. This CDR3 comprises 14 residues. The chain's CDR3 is CASIRDRGQYEQYF. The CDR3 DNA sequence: TGTGCCAGCATCCGAGACAGGGGCCAATACGAGCAGTACTTC.

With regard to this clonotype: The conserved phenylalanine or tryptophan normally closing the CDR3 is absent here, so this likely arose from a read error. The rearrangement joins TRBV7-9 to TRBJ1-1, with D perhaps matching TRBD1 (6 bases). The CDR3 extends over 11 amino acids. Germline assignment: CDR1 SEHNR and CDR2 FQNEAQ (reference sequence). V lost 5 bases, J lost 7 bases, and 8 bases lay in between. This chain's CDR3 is CASSQGGEAFL. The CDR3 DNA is TGTGCCAGCAGCCAAGGGGGTGAAGCTTTCCTT.

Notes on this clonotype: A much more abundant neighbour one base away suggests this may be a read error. The CDR3 coding sequence is TGTGCCAGCGGCCGGGGGTCTGTGAACACTGAAGCTTTCTTT. It is translated as CASGRGSVNTEAFF. This chain connects TRBV7-8 to TRBJ1-1; maybe TRBD1 (5 bases). This CDR3 contains 14 residues. The germline V gene encodes CDR1 SGHVS and CDR2 FQNEAQ. V was shortened by 8 bases and J by 0 bases, with 13 bases between the two germline ends.

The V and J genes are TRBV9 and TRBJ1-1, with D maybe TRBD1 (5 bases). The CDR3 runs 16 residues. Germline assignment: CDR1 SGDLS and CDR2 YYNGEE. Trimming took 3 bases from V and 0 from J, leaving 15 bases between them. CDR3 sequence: CASSETATFLNTEAFF. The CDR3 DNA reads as TGTGCCAGCAGCGAGACAGCTACCTTCTTGAACACTGAAGCTTTCTTT.

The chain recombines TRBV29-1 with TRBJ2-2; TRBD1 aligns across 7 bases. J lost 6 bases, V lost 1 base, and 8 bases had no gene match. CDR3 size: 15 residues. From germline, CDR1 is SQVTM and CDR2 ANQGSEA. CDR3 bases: TGCAGCGTTGAAGCGTTAGGGGGCGCGGCCGGGGAGCTGTTTTTT. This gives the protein CSVEALGGAAGELFF.

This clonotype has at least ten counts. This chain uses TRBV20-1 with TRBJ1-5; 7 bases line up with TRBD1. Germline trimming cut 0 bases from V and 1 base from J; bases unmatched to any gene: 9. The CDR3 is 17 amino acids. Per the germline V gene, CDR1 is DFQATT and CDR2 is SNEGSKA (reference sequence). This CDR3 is CSARDPRQGGSNQPQHF. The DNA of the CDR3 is TGCAGTGCTAGAGATCCGAGGCAGGGGGGGAGCAATCAGCCCCAGCATTTT.

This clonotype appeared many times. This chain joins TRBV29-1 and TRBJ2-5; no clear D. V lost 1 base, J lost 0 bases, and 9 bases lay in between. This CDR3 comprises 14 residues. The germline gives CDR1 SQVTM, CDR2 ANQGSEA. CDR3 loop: CSVEGRLYQETQYF. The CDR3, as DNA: TGCAGCGTTGAAGGCAGACTGTACCAAGAGACCCAGTACTTC.

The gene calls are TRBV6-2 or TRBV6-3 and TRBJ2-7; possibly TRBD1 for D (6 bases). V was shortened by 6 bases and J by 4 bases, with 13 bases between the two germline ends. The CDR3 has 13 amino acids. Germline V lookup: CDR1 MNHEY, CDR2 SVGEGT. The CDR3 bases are TGTGCCAGCAGCTACCCAGGGGATTACGAGCAGTACTTC. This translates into CASSYPGDYEQYF.

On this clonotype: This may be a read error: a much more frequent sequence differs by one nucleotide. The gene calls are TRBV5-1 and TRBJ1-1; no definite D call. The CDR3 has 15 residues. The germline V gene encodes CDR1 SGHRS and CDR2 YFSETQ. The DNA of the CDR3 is TGCGCCAGCATCTTGTTTCCGGGAGTGAACACTGAAGCTTTCTTT. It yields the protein CASILFPGVNTEAFF. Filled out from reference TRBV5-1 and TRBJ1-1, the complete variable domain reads KAGVTQTPRYLIKTRGQQVTLSCSPISGHRSVSWYQQTPGQGLQFLFEYFSETQRNKGNFPGRFSGRQFSNSRSEMNVSTLELGDSALYLCASILFPGVNTEAFFGQGTRLTVV.

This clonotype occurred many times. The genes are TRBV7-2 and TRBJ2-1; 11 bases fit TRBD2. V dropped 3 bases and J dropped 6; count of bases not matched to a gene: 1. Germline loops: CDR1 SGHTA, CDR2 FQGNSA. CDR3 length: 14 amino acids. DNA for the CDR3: TGTGCCAGCAGCTTTAGCGGGGGGGCCAATGAGCAGTTCTTC. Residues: CASSFSGGANEQFF.

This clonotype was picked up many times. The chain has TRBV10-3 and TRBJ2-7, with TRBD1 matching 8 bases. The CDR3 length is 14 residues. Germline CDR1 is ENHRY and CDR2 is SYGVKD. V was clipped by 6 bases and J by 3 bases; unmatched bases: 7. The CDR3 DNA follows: TGTGCCATCAGCCATCCCACAGGGGGCTACGAGCAGTACTTC. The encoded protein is CAISHPTGGYEQYF.

CDR3 region: CASSIAGTDAYEQYF. The CDR3 DNA reads TGTGCCAGCAGCATCGCGGGGACTGACGCCTACGAGCAGTACTTC. This chain uses TRBV7-2 with TRBJ2-7, with D possibly being TRBD2 (6 bases). Trimming removed 5 bases from V and 2 bases from J, with 16 bases in between. This CDR3 region has 15 residues. From germline, CDR1 is SGHTA and CDR2 FQGNSA.

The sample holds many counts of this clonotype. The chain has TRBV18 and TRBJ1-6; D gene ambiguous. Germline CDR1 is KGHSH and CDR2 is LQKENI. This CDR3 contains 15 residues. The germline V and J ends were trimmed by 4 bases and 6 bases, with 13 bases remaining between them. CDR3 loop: CASSRSNGINSPLHF. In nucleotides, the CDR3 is TGTGCCAGCTCACGCTCGAACGGAATTAATTCACCCCTCCACTTT.

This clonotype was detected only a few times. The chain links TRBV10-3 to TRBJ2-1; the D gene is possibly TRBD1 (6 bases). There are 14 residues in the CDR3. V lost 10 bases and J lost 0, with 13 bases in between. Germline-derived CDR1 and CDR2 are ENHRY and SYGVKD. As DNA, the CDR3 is TGTGCCACCCAGAGAGGGGGCTCCTACAATGAGCAGTTCTTC. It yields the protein CATQRGGSYNEQFF.

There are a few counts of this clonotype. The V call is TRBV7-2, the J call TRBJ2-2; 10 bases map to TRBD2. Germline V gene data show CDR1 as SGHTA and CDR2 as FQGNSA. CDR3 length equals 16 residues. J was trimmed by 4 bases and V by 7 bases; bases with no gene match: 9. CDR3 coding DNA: TGTGCCAGCACCTTTTGGGTAGCGGGGGGCACCGGGGAGCTGTTTTTT. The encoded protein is CASTFWVAGGTGELFF.